This T cell receptor (beta chain) is from a study of shared clonotypes between healthy human individuals. CD8 cells classed as naive were CD45RO-negative and positively selected for CCR7, excluding terminally differentiated effector memory CD45RA+ cells. The CDR3 has 15 amino acids. V was pared by 2 bases and J by 8 bases, with 18 bases between. Germline V gives CDR1 MDHEN, CDR2 SYDVKM. TCRdb keeps only in-frame clones here, not all; method: immunoSEQ multiplex PCR. The table has about 2.1 million clones, under 95% seen once. This clonotype was sampled from a man aged 18 to 30 in good health. Some clones in this sample may be carry-over from other donors' samples. The chain is built from TRBV28 and TRBJ1-2; D gene uncertain. The sequenced sample was naive CD8+ T cells from PBMCs. CDR3 nucleotide sequence: TGTGCCAGCAGTTTAATCTCGGAGGCCGTCTACGGCTACACCTTC. This codes for CASSLISEAVYGYTF.